Below are 7 T cell receptor beta chains sequenced from a single sample in a study of cytomegalovirus exposure and HLA in healthy donors. Primers: 60 Vbeta forward and 13 Jbeta reverse. The assay was immunoSEQ multiplex PCR, and TCRdb's table has in-frame clones only and misses some. The table shows about 110,000 clones, with 79% occurring only once. The sequenced sample consisted of PBMCs. These receptors all come from a woman aged 40 to 50 in good health and CMV-seronegative.

The V and J genes are TRBV20-1 and TRBJ2-5; D remains ambiguous. Germline CDR1 and CDR2: DFQATT and SNEGSKA (reference sequence). The CDR3 has 11 amino acids. Trimming took 4 bases from V and 0 from J, leaving 3 bases between them. The CDR3 nucleotides are TGCAGTGCTACATACCAAGAGACCCAGTACTTC. It encodes CSATYQETQYF.

This chain connects TRBV15 to TRBJ1-4; 7 bases match TRBD1. The CDR3 has 16 residues. Germline CDR1 LNHNV, CDR2 YYDKDF (reference sequence). With V trimmed by 1 base and J by 7 bases, 9 bases remained unmatched. In DNA form, the CDR3 reads TGTGCCACCAGCAGAGCCTCGGGACAGTTTGGTGAAAAACTGTTTTTT. Its translation is CATSRASGQFGEKLFF.

The chain combines TRBV11-2 with TRBJ2-3; D is ambiguous. V was pared by 2 bases and J by 3 bases, with 6 bases between. The CDR3 spans 13 residues. The germline V gene encodes CDR1 SGHAT and CDR2 FQNNGV. The CDR3 DNA is TGTGCCAGCAGCTTAATCCGTACAGATACGCAGTATTTT. This gives the protein CASSLIRTDTQYF.

The chain has TRBV5-4 and TRBJ2-1; 7 nucleotides line up with TRBD1. CDR1 and CDR2 from the germline V gene are SGHNT and YYREEE (reference sequence). This CDR3 has 16 residues. Losses at the gene ends were 7 bases for V and 1 base for J; bases not matched to a gene: 11. In DNA, the CDR3 is TGTGCCAGCTGGAGCCACAGGGGTCGTTCCTACAATGAGCAGTTCTTC. Encoded protein: CASWSHRGRSYNEQFF.

The chain is built from TRBV7-2 and TRBJ2-7; D remains unclear. This CDR3 region has 13 residues. V gave up 3 bases and J gave up 3 bases, with 9 bases separating them. Germline loops: CDR1 SGHTA, CDR2 FQGNSA. Here the CDR3 DNA reads TGTGCCAGCAGCTTGTCCGGCGGCTACGAGCAGTACTTC. As protein: CASSLSGGYEQYF. The full variable domain, with the rest looked up from reference TRBV7-2 and TRBJ2-7, is GAGVSQSPSNKVTEKGKDVELRCDPISGHTALYWYRQSLGQGLEFLIYFQGNSAPDKSGLPSDRFSAERTGGSVSTLTIQRTQQEDSAVYLCASSLSGGYEQYFGPGTRLTVT.

The V and J genes are TRBV15 and TRBJ2-6; D is unclear. Germline V lookup: CDR1 LNHNV, CDR2 YYDKDF (reference sequence). V dropped 3 bases and J dropped 1 base, with 16 bases sitting between them. This CDR3 is 18 amino acids long. DNA for the CDR3: TGTGCCACCAGCAGCCTAGAAAACGGAGATTCTGGGGCCAACGTCCTGACTTTC. Translating gives CATSSLENGDSGANVLTF.

The CDR3 sequence is CASSLWGRMNTEAFF. The CDR3, as DNA: TGTGCCAGCAGTTTATGGGGGCGAATGAACACTGAAGCTTTCTTT. This chain connects TRBV28 to TRBJ1-1, with D perhaps TRBD1 (5 bases). In germline, CDR1 is MDHEN, CDR2 SYDVKM. The CDR3 contains 15 residues. V was pared by 0 bases and J by 0 bases, with 8 bases between.